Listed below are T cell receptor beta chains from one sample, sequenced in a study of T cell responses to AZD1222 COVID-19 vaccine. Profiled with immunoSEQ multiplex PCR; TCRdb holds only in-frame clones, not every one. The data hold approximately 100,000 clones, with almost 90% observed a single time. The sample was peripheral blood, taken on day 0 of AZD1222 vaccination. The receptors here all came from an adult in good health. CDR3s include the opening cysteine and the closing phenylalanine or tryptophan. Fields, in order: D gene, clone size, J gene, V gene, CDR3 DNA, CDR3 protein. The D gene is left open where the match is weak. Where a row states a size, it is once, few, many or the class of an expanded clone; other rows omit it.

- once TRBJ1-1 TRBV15 TGTGCCACCAGCCTGGAGGGAGGGGTGAACACTGAAGCTTTCTTT CATSLEGGVNTEAFF
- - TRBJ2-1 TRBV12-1 TGTGCCAGCAGGCCCCCTAGTCCCAATTTAGACAATGAGCAGTTCTTC CASRPPSPNLDNEQFF
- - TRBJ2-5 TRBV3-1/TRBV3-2 TGTGCCAGCAGCCACCTGACCCGGGCCGGGGGAGAGACCCAGTACTTC CASSHLTRAGGETQYF
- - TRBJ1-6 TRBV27 TGTGCCAGCAGCTATATGTTGGGCTCACCCCTCCACTTT CASSYMLGSPLHF
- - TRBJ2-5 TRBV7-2 TGTGCCAGCAGATTCACGGGCGCGGAGACCCAGTACTTC CASRFTGAETQYF
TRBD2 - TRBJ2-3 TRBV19 TGTGCCAGTTCAGAGCGGGAGGGCCCCCAAAAAAGCACAGATACGCAGTATTTT CASSEREGPQKSTDTQYF
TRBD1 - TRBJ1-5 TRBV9 TGTGCCAGCAGCGTAGCAGGGGGCGGCAATCAGCCCCAGCATTTT CASSVAGGGNQPQHF
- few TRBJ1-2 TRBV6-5 TGTGCCAGCAGTTACGGGTCCACCAACTCAAACTATGGCTACACCTTC CASSYGSTNSNYGYTF
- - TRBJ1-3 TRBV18 TGTGCCAGCTCACCAGTCCAGGGCTCTGGAAACACCATATATTTT CASSPVQGSGNTIYF
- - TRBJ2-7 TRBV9 TGTGCCAGCAGCGCCCCCCCCAGTGGAGAGCAGTACTTC CASSAPPSGEQYF
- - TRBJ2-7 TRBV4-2 TGTGCCAGCAGCCAAGAAGGGGGGTGGTACGAGCAGTACTTC CASSQEGGWYEQYF